The present entry profiles one T cell receptor (beta chain) with its context. Its target is not known. The CDR3 loop spans 13 amino acids. V lost 4 bases to trimming and J lost 10 bases, with 15 bases between them. The germline CDR1 and CDR2 sequences are SGHDN and FVKESK. The source of the sample is a study of OX40 agonist ivuxolimab in advanced cancers. The overall study: At 0.01 to 10 mg/kg, ivuxolimab was administered intravenously to patients every 2 weeks. Those enrolled were approximately 78% male, with a mean age of about 66 years and ages from about 20 to 90. Three patients got partial responses; one had hepatocellular carcinoma and two had cutaneous melanoma. Study observations and caveats: CD8+ T cells showed, on average, more clonal expansion than CD4+ cells.

Generated by immunoSEQ multiplex PCR, the TCRdb table keeps only in-frame clones and is missing some. The table lists 68,000 or so clones, 70% to 85% of them singletons. The chain carries TRBV14 and TRBJ2-3; weak D call: TRBD1 (5 bases). The clonotype comes from an adult with an advanced solid tumor such as melanoma, head and neck, liver or kidney cancer. The specimen comprised CD4+ or CD8+ T cells sorted from blood, sampled in a trial of the OX40 agonist ivuxolimab. The chain's CDR3 is CASSPQDATSQYF. CDR3 in DNA: TGTGCCAGCAGCCCACAGGACGCCACGTCGCAGTATTTT.